The 9 T cell receptor beta chains listed next were all sequenced from one sample in a study of T-cell memory formation after mild COVID-19. TCRdb independently ran MiXCR on the 5' RACE reads; one entry per CDR3 protein. The table records around 300,000 distinct CDR3 sequences, approximately 15% of them present only once. The source material was PBMCs or a T cell subset sorted from them (not recorded which). The origin of the receptors is a man aged 18 to 30 who had mild COVID-19 (a few samples of this study predate the infection). Cell type and time point are not known.

Ten or more counts support this clonotype. The chain recombines TRBV5-5 with TRBJ1-1; D is ambiguous. This CDR3 region has 15 residues. Trimming stripped 3 bases from V and 0 bases from J, with 12 bases between. In germline, CDR1 is SGHKS, CDR2 YYEKEE (reference sequence). The CDR3 DNA reads TGTGCCAGCAGCTCGTTACAGATTATGAACACTGAAGCTTTCTTT. This codes for CASSSLQIMNTEAFF. The full variable domain, completed using reference TRBV5-5 and TRBJ1-1, is DAGVTQSPTHLIKTRGQQVTLRCSPISGHKSVSWYQQVLGQGPQFIFQYYEKEERGRGNFPDRFSARQFPNYSSELNVNALLLGDSALYLCASSSLQIMNTEAFFGQGTRLTVV.

The CDR3 region has the DNA TGTGCCAGCAGCGGCGGACAGGGAATAATAGTCGAGCAGTACTTC. Translating it yields CASSGGQGIIVEQYF. The rearrangement links TRBV9 to TRBJ2-7; 8 nucleotides align to TRBD1. Per germline, CDR1 SGDLS and CDR2 YYNGEE. This CDR3 has 15 residues. After removal of 3 bases from V and 6 bases from J, the junction contained 11 bases not matched to a gene.

V gene TRBV24-1 combines with J gene TRBJ2-1; TRBD1 might be the D (5 bases). CDR1 is KGHDR, CDR2 SFDVKD, per germline. Trimming left V 0 bases short and J 8 bases short, with 7 bases between. There are 13 residues in the CDR3. The CDR3 here is CATSDLPRDEQFF. The DNA for the CDR3 is TGTGCCACCAGTGATTTGCCCAGGGATGAGCAGTTCTTC.

This clonotype turned up a few times. The genes are TRBV4-1 and TRBJ2-7; D is ambiguous. This CDR3 has 15 amino acids. The V and J ends lost 2 bases and 2 bases respectively, with 13 bases between them. Germline V gene sequence: CDR1 MGHRA, CDR2 YSYEKL. The CDR3 loop reads CASSQIVSPAYEQYV. The CDR3 DNA reads TGCGCCAGCAGCCAAATTGTCTCGCCAGCCTACGAGCAGTACGTC.

The CDR3 nucleotides read TGTGCCAGCAGGCACCTTGGGGAGACCCAGTACTTC. It yields the protein CASRHLGETQYF. This sequence joins TRBV27 and TRBJ2-5; D unresolved. Trimming cost V 6 bases and J 5 bases, with 10 bases left between them. The CDR3 consists of 12 residues. CDR1 is MNHEY and CDR2 is SMNVEV in the germline V gene (reference sequence).

A remark on this clonotype: Just one base apart from a much larger clone, this may be a read error. The chain carries TRBV20-1 and TRBJ2-1; 13 bases fit TRBD2. Germline V lookup: CDR1 DFQATT, CDR2 SNEGSKA (reference sequence). The V segment lost 1 base and the J segment 5 bases; nucleotides outside the gene matches: 5. The CDR3 is 16 residues long. The CDR3 nucleotides are TGCAGTGCTAGAGGCTTTGGACTAGCGGGGGACAATGAGCAGTTCTTC. This sequence encodes CSARGFGLAGDNEQFF.

The table lists this clonotype with a few counts. V is TRBV4-1 and J is TRBJ2-7; 7 bases fit TRBD1. With 0 bases clipped from V and 3 bases from J, the junction kept 5 bases outside the gene matches. Germline V gene data show CDR1 as MGHRA and CDR2 as YSYEKL. The CDR3 runs 15 residues. The CDR3 region has the DNA TGCGCCAGCAGCCAAGACCGGGACAGTGGCTACGAGCAGTACTTC. It yields the protein CASSQDRDSGYEQYF.

The table lists this clonotype with a few counts. The rearrangement uses TRBV7-8 and TRBJ1-1; no definite D call. Germline CDR1 SGHVS, CDR2 FQNEAQ. V lost 1 base and J 5 bases, leaving 17 bases between the germline ends. The CDR3 is 16 amino acids. The CDR3 sequence is CASSLEYSGLETEAFF. The CDR3 DNA is TGTGCCAGCAGCTTAGAGTACTCCGGGTTGGAAACTGAAGCTTTCTTT.

This clonotype was seen a handful of times. The chain carries TRBV7-6 and TRBJ2-5, with unresolved D. Germline V gene data show CDR1 as SGHVS and CDR2 as FNYEAQ. Trimming cost V 3 bases and J 0 bases, with 11 bases left between them. The CDR3 sequence is 15 residues long. The CDR3 loop is CASSLDAGYQETQYF. The CDR3 coding sequence is TGTGCCAGCAGCTTGGACGCCGGGTACCAAGAGACCCAGTACTTC.